This T cell receptor (beta chain) was identified in a study of cytomegalovirus exposure and HLA in healthy donors (dated by TCRdb to 2017 to 2019). About the study as a whole: According to a later analysis, the roughly 130 validation repertoires were produced on the same platform as the 700 or so repertoires of the first cohort. Besides the first cohort of 666 subjects, a separate validation cohort made up of roughly 120 different subjects was used. High-throughput TCR immunosequencing, statistical association of individual TCRs with disease status, and machine learning were combined to predict cytomegalovirus infection status. The study was designed to test whether signatures of past pathogen exposure could be identified by cataloging public T cell receptors.

Library preparation used the immunoSEQ multiplex PCR assay. Concerning the study's data processing: To diagnose cytomegalovirus status from the catalog of TCR beta chain sequences, a statistical classification framework was built. Sourced from immuneACCESS, this table was stored by TCRdb with only in-frame sequences that have V and J called. A share of the clones is absent; for the studies checked, an unresolved V gene accounts for under half, and the remainder has no known explanation. The D gene and trimming were derived from the DNA, and the V and J assignments and clone size from that table. This sample has tens of thousands of clones in its table, and roughly nine tenths of those were observed once. Around 1.3% of the sample lies in the top ten. As to this clone: The specificity of this receptor is unknown. No per-base quality is available; no much larger clone lies one base away.

The donors belonged to the validation cohort of around 130 subjects, which was separate from the roughly 700-subject first cohort. Broad study findings and their caveats: The classifier was reported to diagnose cytomegalovirus status with high specificity and sensitivity in both the original cohort and the validation cohort. Across donors, most TCR sequences were observed very rarely, whereas some public TCRs were present in many individuals. The validation cohort had no HLA typing available for a later analysis, so co-occurrence within that cohort was assessed over all 120 repertoires. A few of the identified cytomegalovirus-associated TCR beta chains were confirmed in vitro to be specific for cytomegalovirus antigens. It was suggested by the authors that the approach could potentially be generalized to other disease states and immunological phenotypes. In a later analysis, TCRs clustered in the first cohort were found to also tend to co-occur in the roughly 120 validation repertoires, with roughly 93% of cluster scores above 0. The study gave a list of about 160 TCR beta chains associated with cytomegalovirus.

Sequences LGHNA (CDR1) and YNFKEQ (CDR2) are obtained from the germline V gene. From the cysteine through the phenylalanine, the CDR3 covers 18 amino acids. CDR3 DNA is the only sequence kept; it has 54 bases, read in frame from the first base. Germline trimming amounts to 8 bases on V and 0 bases on J, with 13 as the count of junction bases outside the gene matches. The TCR originated in a woman between 18 and 29 years old in good health and CMV-seronegative. The material sequenced was PBMCs. The chain joins TRBV4-2 to TRBJ2-3; the junction holds 11 bases that match TRBD2. The nucleotides are TGTGCCAGCCGGGGGGGGACTAGCGGCCCAAGAAGCACAGATACGCAGTATTTT. Its coded protein is CASRGGTSGPRSTDTQYF.